This TCR beta chain was retrieved from a study of blood T cell repertoires in COVID-19. In the source study's methods: Estimates of nucleated cell counts were drawn from the amplification of reference gene primers. Profiling relied on immunoSEQ multiplex PCR, and the TCRdb table lists in-frame clones only, not all of them. V, J and clone size reflect that table, while D and trimming were determined from the DNA. The sample carries under 15,000 clones, around 80% recorded once. J gave up 8 bases and V 2 bases, and 13 bases lay outside the gene matches. Germline V gives CDR1 KGHDR, CDR2 SFDVKD. The CDR3 is 17 residues long.

The TCR was taken from a human donor in a cohort sampled during active COVID-19. V gene TRBV24-1 combines with J gene TRBJ1-4; 7 bases align to TRBD1. Sample: peripheral blood. CDR3 sequence: CATSDSLRQGREEKLFF. CDR3 DNA: TGTGCCACCAGTGATTCCCTACGACAGGGAAGAGAAGAAAAACTGTTTTTT.